This entry is about one TCR beta chain. Its antigen remains unknown. This sample stems from a study of T cell responses to AZD1222 COVID-19 vaccine. TCRdb keeps only in-frame clones here, not all; method: immunoSEQ multiplex PCR. Of under 200,000 clones in the sample, under 95% were seen once. The ends were cut back, 0 bases at V and 5 bases at J, with 4 bases in the middle. The CDR3 covers 13 residues. CDR1 and CDR2 from the germline V gene are MRHNA and SNTAGT. Points from the study as a whole: At study baseline, merely about 6 AZD1222 recipients were seropositive. Dominant CD4 TCR responses targeted spike regions 160-218 and 743-854. It should be noted that donors were predominantly white British and more often female, and clonal diversity was possibly underestimated. Within unmutated variant regions lay the reported targets of nearly half of spike-specific TCRs.

The sequencing here drew on peripheral blood, taken 28 days after the second AZD1222 dose. The sequence was obtained from an adult who received the AZD1222 COVID-19 vaccine. V is TRBV6-4 and J is TRBJ2-2; D remains ambiguous. This CDR3 is CASSDSGTGELFF. The CDR3 DNA sequence: TGTGCCAGCAGTGACTCTGGAACCGGGGAGCTGTTTTTT.